This passage covers 12 T cell receptor beta chains from one sample sequenced in a study of identical twins. TCRdb recomputed calls from the 5' RACE reads with MiXCR, one row per CDR3 protein. The sample yields 500,000 to 600,000 distinct CDR3 sequences, approximately 22% seen once. Separately, the same data were catalogued under a study of T cells expressing NK-cell markers.

Sequencing was done on a sample of CD4+ T cells sorted from blood. Receptor source: a young woman in good health.

This clonotype was recorded many times. The chain joins TRBV5-1 to TRBJ2-1, with D perhaps TRBD1 (6 bases). Germline V gene data show CDR1 as SGHRS and CDR2 as YFSETQ. CDR3 length equals 13 residues. Trimming removed 3 bases from V and 5 bases from J, with 9 bases in between. Written as DNA, the CDR3 is TGCGCCAGCAGCTCCGGGACACACAATGAGCAGTTCTTC. Residues: CASSSGTHNEQFF. Full variable domain (remainder filled in from reference TRBV5-1 and TRBJ2-1): KAGVTQTPRYLIKTRGQQVTLSCSPISGHRSVSWYQQTPGQGLQFLFEYFSETQRNKGNFPGRFSGRQFSNSRSEMNVSTLELGDSALYLCASSSGTHNEQFFGPGTRLTVL.

The chain joins TRBV10-1 to TRBJ2-3, with TRBD2 identical over 9 bases. Germline CDR1 WNHNN, CDR2 SYGVQD (reference sequence). This CDR3 is 14 amino acids long. V was clipped by 6 bases and J by 4 bases; unmatched bases: 5. The CDR3 loop is CASSYSGRADTQYF. The CDR3 bases are TGCGCCAGCAGCTATAGCGGGAGAGCAGATACGCAGTATTTT.

This clonotype was observed a few times. V and J are TRBV11-2 and TRBJ2-4; tentatively, D is TRBD2 (6 bases). Trimming removed 5 bases from V and 7 bases from J, with 15 bases in between. The CDR3 sequence is 14 residues long. The germline CDR1 and CDR2 sequences are SGHAT and FQNNGV. CDR3 in DNA: TGTGCCAGCAGCCCGATACCGGAGGGGAACATTCAGTACTTC. Translating gives CASSPIPEGNIQYF. Filled out from reference TRBV11-2 and TRBJ2-4, the complete variable domain reads EAGVAQSPRYKIIEKRQSVAFWCNPISGHATLYWYQQILGQGPKLLIQFQNNGVVDDSQLPKDRFSAERLKGVDSTLKIQPAKLEDSAVYLCASSPIPEGNIQYFGAGTRLSVL.

This clonotype was observed a handful of times. The CDR3, as DNA: TGCGCCAGCAGCTCCCGCGCCGCCAGGGGGTCCAGCAATGAGCAGTTCTTC. Protein sequence: CASSSRAARGSSNEQFF. The chain links TRBV5-1 to TRBJ2-1; 7 bases fit TRBD1. V lost 3 bases to trimming and J lost 6 bases; unmatched junction nucleotides: 15. Per germline, CDR1 SGHRS and CDR2 YFSETQ. This CDR3 spans 17 amino acids. Using reference TRBV5-1 and TRBJ2-1 for the parts outside the CDR3, the full variable domain is KAGVTQTPRYLIKTRGQQVTLSCSPISGHRSVSWYQQTPGQGLQFLFEYFSETQRNKGNFPGRFSGRQFSNSRSEMNVSTLELGDSALYLCASSSRAARGSSNEQFFGPGTRLTVL.

This clonotype was seen ten or more times. The chain recombines TRBV20-1 with TRBJ1-2; the D is unclear. Germline CDR1 and CDR2: DFQATT and SNEGSKA (reference sequence). V lost 3 bases and J 4 bases, leaving 9 bases between the germline ends. This CDR3 spans 12 amino acids. Here the CDR3 reads CSASIKGYGYTF. The CDR3 coding sequence is TGCAGTGCTAGTATCAAGGGCTATGGCTACACCTTC.

The chain has TRBV11-2 and TRBJ2-1; D might be TRBD1 (5 bases). The CDR3 length is 13 residues. Between the trimmed V and J ends, which lost 2 bases and 12 bases, there was a span of 14 bases. Germline values: CDR1 SGHAT, CDR2 FQNNGV. The CDR3 DNA reads as TGTGCCAGCAGCTTACAAGGGGAATCTTCGCAGTTCTTC. This sequence encodes CASSLQGESSQFF.

This clonotype was observed a few times. V usage is TRBV20-1 and J usage is TRBJ2-1; perhaps TRBD2 as D (5 bases). The germline V gene has CDR1 DFQATT and CDR2 SNEGSKA (reference sequence). This CDR3 has 16 residues. Trimming cost V 3 bases and J 0 bases, with 15 bases left between them. The CDR3 DNA is TGCAGTGCTAGGGGAAGCACGGGAAGCTCCTACAATGAGCAGTTCTTC. Residues: CSARGSTGSSYNEQFF.

The chain is built from TRBV5-1 and TRBJ2-1; TRBD1 matches at 10 bases. The V segment lost 3 bases and the J segment 3 bases; nucleotides outside the gene matches: 3. Germline V gives CDR1 SGHRS, CDR2 YFSETQ. There are 15 residues in the CDR3. This CDR3 is CASSSRTGGYNEQFF. The CDR3 nucleotides read TGCGCCAGCAGCTCCCGGACAGGGGGCTACAATGAGCAGTTCTTC. Supplemented by reference TRBV5-1 and TRBJ2-1, the full variable domain reads KAGVTQTPRYLIKTRGQQVTLSCSPISGHRSVSWYQQTPGQGLQFLFEYFSETQRNKGNFPGRFSGRQFSNSRSEMNVSTLELGDSALYLCASSSRTGGYNEQFFGPGTRLTVL.

This clonotype was picked up a small number of times. The CDR3 DNA follows: TGCGCCAGCAGCCGAATAGCGGGAGATACGCAGTATTTT. Its protein is CASSRIAGDTQYF. The chain is built from TRBV5-1 and TRBJ2-3; the match to TRBD2 covers 7 bases. The CDR3 extends over 13 amino acids. Germline CDR1 reads SGHRS; CDR2 reads YFSETQ. The ends lost 4 bases at V and 5 bases at J; junction bases unmatched: 4.

The chain employs TRBV2 and TRBJ1-1, with 7 nucleotides matching TRBD1. Per the germline V gene, CDR1 is SNHLY and CDR2 is FYNNEI. The CDR3 totals 11 residues. V shed 6 bases and J 8 bases; nucleotides not matched to a gene: 3. The CDR3 region is CASREDREAFF. The CDR3 region has the DNA TGTGCCAGCAGAGAGGACAGGGAAGCTTTCTTT.

CDR3 loop: CASSPPGYLAKNIQYF. In DNA, the CDR3 is TGTGCCAGCAGCCCCCCAGGCTATCTAGCCAAAAACATTCAGTACTTC. The V call is TRBV7-2, the J call TRBJ2-4; no clear D gene. CDR3 length: 16 residues. Looked up from germline, CDR1 is SGHTA and CDR2 is FQGNSA. The germline V and J ends were trimmed by 5 bases and 0 bases, with 14 bases remaining between them.

This clonotype was recorded many times. This chain connects TRBV12-3 or TRBV12-4 to TRBJ2-7; D is uncertain. V was cut by 6 bases and J by 3 bases, with 6 bases left in between. The CDR3 covers 11 residues. This CDR3 is CASRGDYEQYF. Written as DNA, the CDR3 is TGTGCCAGCAGGGGTGACTACGAGCAGTACTTC.